The 32 T cell receptor beta chains below come from one sample, sequenced in a study of tumor-infiltrating lymphocytes in localized non-small cell lung cancer. Produced via immunoSEQ multiplex PCR; TCRdb's table is partial and in-frame only. The sample comprises about 14,000 clones, more than 65% of which are singletons, and roughly 4.5% rests with the top ten. Sequencing input: lung tumor tissue. The receptors were gathered from a human donor with non-small cell lung cancer.

V and J are TRBV9 and TRBJ2-3, with 10 nucleotides matching TRBD2. This CDR3 contains 16 residues. V dropped 3 bases and J dropped 2; count of bases not matched to a gene: 6. The germline V gene encodes CDR1 SGDLS and CDR2 YYNGEE. The CDR3 region is CASSGSSGGHTDTQYF. The CDR3 nucleotides read TGTGCCAGCAGCGGCTCTAGCGGGGGCCACACAGATACGCAGTATTTT.

The rearrangement joins TRBV14 to TRBJ2-1, with 8 bases aligning to TRBD2. Trimming at V came to 1 base and at J to 4 bases, leaving 6 bases not matched to a gene. The CDR3 has 16 amino acids. The germline V gene has CDR1 SGHDN and CDR2 FVKESK. This CDR3 reads CASSQALTSGYNEQFF. The CDR3 DNA is TGTGCCAGCAGCCAAGCCCTCACTAGCGGTTACAATGAGCAGTTCTTC.

This chain connects TRBV7-2 to TRBJ2-3, with D unclear. Trimming pared 5 bases from V and 4 bases from J, leaving 16 bases between. The germline V gene has CDR1 SGHTA and CDR2 FQGNSA. This CDR3 is built from 15 residues. The CDR3 region is CASSPVRWRSDTQYF. The DNA for the CDR3 is TGTGCCAGCAGCCCCGTACGGTGGAGATCAGATACGCAGTATTTT.

The genes are TRBV27 and TRBJ1-1; D call uncertain. V dropped 2 bases and J dropped 1 base, with 8 bases sitting between them. CDR3 length: 14 residues. Per the germline V gene, CDR1 is MNHEY and CDR2 is SMNVEV (reference sequence). The CDR3 region is CASSLQVRNTEAFF. CDR3 nucleotide sequence: TGTGCCAGCAGTTTACAGGTCAGGAACACTGAAGCTTTCTTT.

The rearrangement uses TRBV5-5 and TRBJ2-4; D is perhaps TRBD2 (5 bases). Germline CDR1 reads SGHKS; CDR2 reads YYEKEE (reference sequence). V gave up 4 bases and J gave up 8 bases, with 19 bases separating them. The CDR3 loop spans 15 amino acids. The CDR3 DNA is TGTGCCAGCAGCGGAGGCCGGGTGGGCTCGGACATTCAGTACTTC. This encodes CASSGGRVGSDIQYF.

Notes on this clone: The same CDR3 can be traced to other DNA sequences in this sample. The V gene is TRBV11-3, the J gene TRBJ1-1; TRBD1 might be the D (6 bases). Germline V gene sequence: CDR1 SGHNT, CDR2 YENEEA. V lost 4 bases and J lost 2, with 8 bases in between. This CDR3 has 13 amino acids. In DNA form, the CDR3 reads TGTGCCAGCAGCTGGACAGCTAACACTGAAGCTTTCTTT. Translation: CASSWTANTEAFF.

The gene calls are TRBV6-6 and TRBJ1-6; D perhaps matches TRBD1 (5 bases). There are 15 residues in the CDR3. V lost 0 bases to trimming and J lost 8 bases, with 11 bases between them. Per the germline V gene, CDR1 is MNHNY and CDR2 is SVGAGI (reference sequence). DNA for the CDR3: TGTGCCAGCAGTTACTCTGGCAGGGAGCATTCACCCCTCCACTTT. Translated: CASSYSGREHSPLHF.

The rearrangement uses TRBV18 and TRBJ2-7; D is unresolved. V dropped 6 bases and J dropped 0 bases, with 12 bases sitting between them. The CDR3 extends over 14 amino acids. CDR1 is KGHSH and CDR2 is LQKENI in the germline V gene. The CDR3 DNA reads TGTGCCAGCTCGCCGGCACCGAACTCCTACGAGCAGTACTTC. Protein: CASSPAPNSYEQYF.

This sequence joins TRBV5-4 and TRBJ2-3; D call uncertain. This CDR3 contains 11 residues. From germline, CDR1 is SGHNT and CDR2 YYREEE (reference sequence). The V and J ends lost 4 bases and 0 bases respectively, with 0 bases between them. The CDR3 is CASSSTDTQYF. In nucleotides, the CDR3 is TGTGCCAGCAGCAGCACAGATACGCAGTATTTT.

CDR3 nucleotide sequence: TGTGCCAGAAGAGACCGGGACAGGGCATCCAATGAGCAGTTCTTC. Its translation: CARRDRDRASNEQFF. V and J are TRBV5-3 and TRBJ2-1, with TRBD1 matching over 9 bases. TRBV5-3 qualifies as an ORF whose function is uncertain. V trimming: 5 bases; J trimming: 6 bases; junction bases outside the gene matches: 9. The CDR3 is 15 residues long.

Written as DNA, the CDR3 is TGTGCCAGCGGACGAAAGGGTACCTACGAGCAGTACTTC. This encodes CASGRKGTYEQYF. V and J are TRBV27 and TRBJ2-7; D not resolved. From germline, CDR1 is MNHEY and CDR2 SMNVEV (reference sequence). The CDR3 runs to 13 residues. Trimming removed 8 bases from V and 2 bases from J, with 13 bases in between.

The J gene is TRBJ1-5, the V gene TRBV6-8, with D hard to call. The germline CDR1 and CDR2 sequences are MNHGY and SAAAGT. Trimming took off 4 bases at V and 0 bases at J, with 7 bases between the two ends. The CDR3 is 14 residues long. This chain's CDR3 is CASSSADSNQPQHF. DNA for the CDR3: TGTGCCAGCAGTTCCGCAGATAGCAATCAGCCCCAGCATTTT.

The sample holds a few counts of this clone. The CDR3 loop is CASSSGQGNYGYTF. The CDR3 DNA sequence: TGTGCCAGCAGCTCTGGACAGGGGAACTATGGCTACACCTTC. The chain recombines TRBV7-2 with TRBJ1-2, with 9 bases identical to TRBD1. J was trimmed by 2 bases and V by 4 bases; bases with no gene match: 2. CDR3 size: 14 residues. CDR1 SGHTA and CDR2 FQGNSA come from the germline V gene. Complete variable domain (other parts from reference TRBV7-2 and TRBJ1-2): GAGVSQSPSNKVTEKGKDVELRCDPISGHTALYWYRQSLGQGLEFLIYFQGNSAPDKSGLPSDRFSAERTGGSVSTLTIQRTQQEDSAVYLCASSSGQGNYGYTFGSGTRLTVV.

V is TRBV5-1 and J is TRBJ2-3, with 7 nucleotides matching TRBD2. With 0 bases clipped from V and 4 bases from J, the junction kept 11 bases outside the gene matches. The CDR3 length is 17 residues. The germline V gene encodes CDR1 SGHRS and CDR2 YFSETQ. CDR3 loop: CASSLVVIAGTPDTQYF. The CDR3 nucleotides are TGCGCCAGCAGCTTGGTGGTGATAGCGGGTACCCCAGATACGCAGTATTTT. The whole variable domain, filled in from reference TRBV5-1 and TRBJ2-3, reads KAGVTQTPRYLIKTRGQQVTLSCSPISGHRSVSWYQQTPGQGLQFLFEYFSETQRNKGNFPGRFSGRQFSNSRSEMNVSTLELGDSALYLCASSLVVIAGTPDTQYFGPGTRLTVL.

This clone was observed once. The chain carries TRBV7-9 and TRBJ2-3, with 8 bases identical to TRBD1. CDR3 length equals 16 residues. Trimming cost V 1 base and J 0 bases; bases outside gene matches: 3. The germline gives CDR1 SEHNR, CDR2 FQNEAQ (reference sequence). The CDR3 DNA sequence: TGTGCCAGCAGCTTAGGGACAGGGCGTAGCACAGATACGCAGTATTTT. Amino acids: CASSLGTGRSTDTQYF.

This chain connects TRBV7-9 to TRBJ1-2; 8 bases are a match to TRBD1. Looked up from germline, CDR1 is SEHNR and CDR2 is FQNEAQ (reference sequence). J gave up 5 bases and V 0 bases, and 2 bases lay outside the gene matches. This CDR3 contains 14 residues. The CDR3 protein is CASSLARTGYGYTF. In DNA form, the CDR3 reads TGTGCCAGCAGCTTAGCTAGGACAGGGTATGGCTACACCTTC.

This sequence joins TRBV5-8 and TRBJ2-5; 16 bases agree with TRBD2. This CDR3 contains 17 residues. Germline V gene lookup returns CDR1 SGHTS and CDR2 YDEGEE. V trimming: 3 bases; J trimming: 1 base; junction bases outside the gene matches: 3. The CDR3 coding sequence is TGTGCCAGCAGCTCGGGACTAGCGGGGGGGACCCAAGAGACCCAGTACTTC. Encoded protein: CASSSGLAGGTQETQYF. The full variable domain, its missing parts supplied by reference TRBV5-8 and TRBJ2-5, is EAGVTQSPTHLIKTRGQQATLRCSPISGHTSVYWYQQALGLGLQFLLWYDEGEERNRGNFPPRFSGRQFPNYSSELNVNALELEDSALYLCASSSGLAGGTQETQYFGPGTRLLVL.

This sequence joins TRBV6-1 and TRBJ2-5, with 9 positions matching TRBD2. V lost 5 bases to trimming and J lost 5 bases; unmatched junction nucleotides: 3. Germline V lookup: CDR1 MNHNS, CDR2 SASEGT. The CDR3 loop spans 13 amino acids. The CDR3 region is CASSLAGFETQYF. The CDR3 region has the DNA TGTGCCAGCAGTCTAGCGGGGTTCGAGACCCAGTACTTC.

In the case of this clone: The sample contains more than one DNA sequence encoding this CDR3. This chain connects TRBV7-2 to TRBJ2-3; unclear D gene. V was shortened by 0 bases and J by 2 bases, with 9 bases between the two germline ends. The CDR3 extends over 15 amino acids. Germline lookup yields CDR1 SGHTA and CDR2 FQGNSA. The CDR3 region is CASSLAWGSTDTQYF. The CDR3 bases are TGTGCCAGCAGCTTAGCGTGGGGATCCACAGATACGCAGTATTTT.

This chain links TRBV5-3 with TRBJ2-2; weak D call: TRBD1 (6 bases). TRBV5-3 is an ORF, and what it does is uncertain. The V end lost 4 bases, the J end lost 7 bases, and 20 bases lay between the germline ends. The CDR3 extends over 16 amino acids. This chain's CDR3 is CARSVGQPSNSGELFF. In DNA form, the CDR3 reads TGTGCCAGAAGCGTAGGACAGCCATCAAATAGCGGGGAGCTGTTTTTT.

V usage is TRBV28 and J usage is TRBJ2-7, with no clear D. Germline V gene lookup returns CDR1 MDHEN and CDR2 SYDVKM. V dropped 6 bases and J dropped 0 bases, with 12 bases sitting between them. The CDR3 consists of 14 residues. CDR3 sequence (DNA): TGTGCCAGCAGGAGACGGGTGAGCTCCTACGAGCAGTACTTC. Protein sequence: CASRRRVSSYEQYF.

V and J are TRBV7-9 and TRBJ2-5; D is possibly TRBD1 (6 bases). Germline CDR1 and CDR2: SEHNR and FQNEAQ (reference sequence). Trimming pared 0 bases from V and 1 base from J, leaving 15 bases between. The CDR3 totals 17 residues. The CDR3 bases are TGTGCCAGCAGCTTAGCTTACAGGGTTGGGGCCCAAGAGACCCAGTACTTC. As protein: CASSLAYRVGAQETQYF.

V gene TRBV7-8 combines with J gene TRBJ1-5, with D unresolved. Trimming shortened V by 1 base and J by 0 bases, and 10 bases separated the two germline ends. Germline assignment: CDR1 SGHVS and CDR2 FQNEAQ. The CDR3 length is 16 residues. The CDR3 bases are TGTGCCAGCAGCTTAGGTGGCGGGTATAGCAATCAGCCCCAGCATTTT. Its translation is CASSLGGGYSNQPQHF.

The chain carries TRBV5-1 and TRBJ2-2; D unresolved. CDR3 length: 15 amino acids. Between the trimmed V and J ends, which lost 0 bases and 0 bases, there was a span of 6 bases. The germline V gene encodes CDR1 SGHRS and CDR2 YFSETQ. The CDR3 nucleotides are TGCGCCAGCAGCTTGGACAGTTCGAACACCGGGGAGCTGTTTTTT. Its translation: CASSLDSSNTGELFF.

The V call is TRBV7-9, the J call TRBJ2-1; a possible D gene is TRBD1 (6 bases). This CDR3 spans 14 amino acids. Trimming pared 1 base from V and 7 bases from J, leaving 11 bases between. CDR1 and CDR2 from the germline V gene are SEHNR and FQNEAQ (reference sequence). CDR3: CASSLVRQGNEQFF. The CDR3 coding sequence is TGTGCCAGCAGCTTAGTTCGCCAGGGGAATGAGCAGTTCTTC.

The CDR3 is CASSLGRGGYNEQFF. The CDR3 DNA sequence: TGTGCCAGCAGCTTAGGGCGGGGGGGGTACAATGAGCAGTTCTTC. The rearrangement uses TRBV11-2 and TRBJ2-1; 9 bases fit TRBD2. Germline V CDR1 and CDR2: SGHAT, FQNNGV. V lost 1 base to trimming and J lost 4 bases; unmatched junction nucleotides: 2. The CDR3 runs 15 residues.

This clone has only a few counts. The CDR3: CASSLLAGGPQQETQYF. The CDR3 DNA is TGTGCCAGCAGCTTACTTGCGGGGGGTCCCCAACAAGAGACCCAGTACTTC. The chain couples TRBV7-2 to TRBJ2-5, with 8 bases matching TRBD2. In germline, CDR1 is SGHTA, CDR2 FQGNSA. Trimming removed 2 bases from V and 2 bases from J; junction bases left unmatched: 10. There are 17 residues in the CDR3.

The chain carries TRBV5-8 and TRBJ2-1; 11 nucleotides align to TRBD2. Germline trimming cut 6 bases from V and 6 bases from J; bases unmatched to any gene: 14. This CDR3 has 17 amino acids. Germline V gene data show CDR1 as SGHTS and CDR2 as YDEGEE. In DNA, the CDR3 is TGTGCCAGCACCAAATGGGCGGGGACTAGCGGAATCAATGAGCAGTTCTTC. The encoded protein is CASTKWAGTSGINEQFF.

This chain joins TRBV7-9 and TRBJ2-2; D uncertain. Trimming took 4 bases from V and 3 from J, leaving 6 bases between them. Per germline, CDR1 SEHNR and CDR2 FQNEAQ (reference sequence). This CDR3 contains 13 residues. The CDR3 DNA reads as TGTGCCAGCAGCTCCGGCCACACCGGGGAGCTGTTTTTT. Encoded protein: CASSSGHTGELFF.

This chain joins TRBV2 and TRBJ1-2; D not resolved. The CDR3 length is 14 residues. V shed 7 bases and J shed 7 bases, with 19 bases lying between them. Germline V gene data show CDR1 as SNHLY and CDR2 as FYNNEI. This CDR3 reads CASTLSGRVAGYTF. CDR3 coding DNA: TGTGCCAGCACCCTCTCTGGGAGAGTTGCTGGCTACACCTTC. Filled out from reference TRBV2 and TRBJ1-2, the complete variable domain reads EPEVTQTPSHQVTQMGQEVILRCVPISNHLYFYWYRQILGQKVEFLVSFYNNEISEKSEIFDDQFSVERPDGSNFTLKIRSTKLEDSAMYFCASTLSGRVAGYTFGSGTRLTVV.

This clone was observed once. The V call is TRBV5-1, the J call TRBJ2-1, with 9 bases identical to TRBD2. The CDR3 has 16 amino acids. Losses at the gene ends were 6 bases for V and 2 bases for J; bases not matched to a gene: 9. The germline V gene encodes CDR1 SGHRS and CDR2 YFSETQ. The CDR3 DNA follows: TGCGCCAGCAACACCAAACTAGCGGGCCCCTACAATGAGCAGTTCTTC. This gives the protein CASNTKLAGPYNEQFF. Complete variable domain (other parts from reference TRBV5-1 and TRBJ2-1): KAGVTQTPRYLIKTRGQQVTLSCSPISGHRSVSWYQQTPGQGLQFLFEYFSETQRNKGNFPGRFSGRQFSNSRSEMNVSTLELGDSALYLCASNTKLAGPYNEQFFGPGTRLTVL.

This clone was observed a handful of times. This chain links TRBV28 with TRBJ2-7; 7 bases fit TRBD1. Per the germline V gene, CDR1 is MDHEN and CDR2 is SYDVKM. The CDR3 consists of 13 residues. Unmatched junction bases numbered 6, after V lost 8 bases and J lost 2 bases. The CDR3 here is CASHRTGAYEQYF. The CDR3 bases are TGTGCCAGCCACCGGACAGGAGCCTACGAGCAGTACTTC.